Listed below are T cell receptor beta chains from one sample, sequenced in a study of blood T cell repertoires in COVID-19. Profiled with immunoSEQ multiplex PCR; TCRdb holds only in-frame clones, not every one. Among about 400,000 clones listed, around nine tenths were seen once. Sequencing was performed on PBMCs or T cells enriched from blood (not recorded which). Source of these receptors: a woman between 45 and 65 years old who had recovered from COVID-19. Each CDR3 is given with its conserved first and last residue. D genes are given only for firm matches. Where a row states a size, it is once, few, many or the class of an expanded clone; other rows omit it.

V gene,clone size,J gene,D gene,CDR3 DNA,CDR3 protein
TRBV11-1,.,TRBJ1-1,.,TGTGCCAGCAGCTTAGATCAGGGAATGAACACTGAAGCTTTCTTT,CASSLDQGMNTEAFF
TRBV12-3/TRBV12-4,once,TRBJ1-1,.,TGTGCCAGCAGTCCTGACATCACTGAAGCTTTCTTT,CASSPDITEAFF
TRBV6-5,once,TRBJ1-1,.,TGTGCCAGCAGACCCCGACAGTCCGAAGCTTTCTTT,CASRPRQSEAFF
TRBV30,.,TRBJ2-2,.,TGTGCCTGGAGTACTTATTACCCCAATGGGGAGCTGTTTTTT,CAWSTYYPNGELFF
TRBV28,.,TRBJ2-3,TRBD2,TGTGCCAGCAGTTTATCCCTAGCGGGGGGGCAAGATACGCAGTATTTT,CASSLSLAGGQDTQYF
TRBV6-5,.,TRBJ1-1,.,TGTGCCAGCAGTCCCCGGGGGGATACTGAAGCTTTCTTT,CASSPRGDTEAFF
TRBV30,.,TRBJ1-2,TRBD1,TGTGCCTGGATTAAGTCGCGGGACAGGGGGTTTCTGGGTGGCTACACCTTC,CAWIKSRDRGFLGGYTF
TRBV7-8,.,TRBJ1-6,.,TGTGCCAGCAGCGTGGACAGACTTTCACCCCTCCACTTT,CASSVDRLSPLHF
TRBV4-1,once,TRBJ2-2,TRBD1,TGCGCCAGCAGCCGCCGGGACAGGGGAGCGAACACCGGGGAGCTGTTTTTT,CASSRRDRGANTGELFF
TRBV7-2,.,TRBJ1-2,TRBD1,TGTGCCAGCAGCTCCACAGGGGGCGCGCGACGATCCTATGGCTACACCTTC,CASSSTGGARRSYGYTF
TRBV12-3/TRBV12-4,.,TRBJ2-7,.,TGTGCCAGCAGTAGGAGGGGGGGCTACGAGCAGTACTTC,CASSRRGGYEQYF
TRBV2,.,TRBJ1-5,.,TGTGCCAGCACGATGGAGGGTAAGCCCCAGCATTTT,CASTMEGKPQHF
TRBV4-3,.,TRBJ2-7,.,TGCGCCAGCAGCCAAGCCGAGTCCCGGGGGTACGAGCAGTACTTC,CASSQAESRGYEQYF
TRBV5-7,.,TRBJ2-7,TRBD2,TGTGCCAGCAGCTTGTTTCTAGCGGGGGGGCATTACTCCTACGAGCAGTACTTC,CASSLFLAGGHYSYEQYF
TRBV28,.,TRBJ1-5,TRBD1,TGTGCCAGCAGCATACATGCACAGGGGCTCGGTAGCAATCAGCCCCAGCATTTT,CASSIHAQGLGSNQPQHF
TRBV11-2,.,TRBJ2-7,TRBD1,TGTGCCAGCAGCTTCAGCGAGGGGGCTAGGAGCTACGAGCAGTACTTC,CASSFSEGARSYEQYF
TRBV28,.,TRBJ1-1,TRBD1,TGTGCCAGCAGTATACAGGGGGTGGCTGAAGCTTTCTTT,CASSIQGVAEAFF
TRBV28,.,TRBJ1-6,.,TGTGCCAGCAGTTCAACACAGGGTGAGAATTCACCCCTCCACTTT,CASSSTQGENSPLHF
TRBV5-1,.,TRBJ1-5,.,TGCGCCAGCAGCTTTGGGGAGGACGGACAGCCCCAGCATTTT,CASSFGEDGQPQHF
TRBV11-1,.,TRBJ2-7,.,TGTGCCAGCGGCGGGGCGACCTACGAGCAGTACTTC,CASGGATYEQYF
TRBV2,.,TRBJ2-7,.,TGTGCCAGCAGGCGGACAGAAGCCTACGAGCAGTACTTC,CASRRTEAYEQYF
TRBV19,.,TRBJ1-5,.,TGTGCCAGTAGTATAGCCCCTACCAATCAGCCCCAGCATTTT,CASSIAPTNQPQHF
TRBV7-8,.,TRBJ2-3,TRBD2,TGTGCCAGCAGGCTAGCATCTAGCGGGGAGCTAGATACGCAGTATTTT,CASRLASSGELDTQYF
TRBV24-1,.,TRBJ2-2,TRBD1,TGTGCCACCCGAGACTCAAAACAGGGGGCCGGGGAGCTGTTTTTT,CATRDSKQGAGELFF
TRBV28,.,TRBJ1-4,TRBD1,TGTGCCAGCAGTCCCTCGACAGGGGGCACTAATGAAAAACTGTTTTTT,CASSPSTGGTNEKLFF
TRBV18,.,TRBJ1-1,.,TGTGCCAGCTCACCCTCGCGGGGGCTCGCTGAAGCTTTCTTT,CASSPSRGLAEAFF
TRBV30,.,TRBJ2-7,TRBD2,TGTGCCTGGAGTGTTACGGGACTACGTTACGAGCAGTACTTC,CAWSVTGLRYEQYF
TRBV5-1,.,TRBJ2-2,TRBD1,TGCGCCAGCAACCACGGCGCCTCGGACAGGGGGGTTCGAACCGGGGAGCTGTTTTTT,CASNHGASDRGVRTGELFF
TRBV30,once,TRBJ1-5,TRBD1,TGTGCCTGGAGTGGAGGGGACAGGCAGCCCCAGCATTTT,CAWSGGDRQPQHF
TRBV2,.,TRBJ2-2,.,TGTGCCAGCAGTGACTCCAGGAACACCGGGGAGCTGTTTTTT,CASSDSRNTGELFF
TRBV10-3,.,TRBJ2-1,.,TGTGCCACCTACTCGGACTACCTAGCCGATGAGCAGTTCTTC,CATYSDYLADEQFF
TRBV5-1,.,TRBJ2-1,.,TGCGCCAGCAGCTTGACTGCAGGTGAGCAGTTCTTC,CASSLTAGEQFF
TRBV4-1,.,TRBJ1-5,.,TGCGCCAGCAGCTCCCGACCTACAGGGTACAGCAATCAGCCCCAGCATTTT,CASSSRPTGYSNQPQHF
TRBV4-2,few,TRBJ2-1,TRBD2,TGTGCCAGCAGCCAGTTAGCGGGAGACAATGAGCAGTTCTTC,CASSQLAGDNEQFF
TRBV9,.,TRBJ2-5,TRBD2,TGTGCCAGCAGCGGTTCCGCGGGGGGGCCGGATGAGACCCAGTACTTC,CASSGSAGGPDETQYF
TRBV28,.,TRBJ1-2,.,TGTGCCGCATCCGGTTACAGGGCTAACTATGGCTACACCTTC,CAASGYRANYGYTF
TRBV18,.,TRBJ2-1,TRBD1,TGTGCCAGCTCACTCGGGACAGGGGGCATAAATGAGCAGTTCTTC,CASSLGTGGINEQFF
TRBV15,.,TRBJ1-2,TRBD1,TGTGCCACCAGCAGGGGGACAGGGTATGGCTACACCTTC,CATSRGTGYGYTF
TRBV30,.,TRBJ1-6,TRBD1,TGTGCCTGTGACCGGGACAGAAATTCACCCCTCCACTTT,CACDRDRNSPLHF
TRBV2,.,TRBJ1-6,TRBD1,TGTGCCAGCAGGGGACAGGGGGCTGGCAATTCACCCCTCCACTTT,CASRGQGAGNSPLHF
TRBV19,.,TRBJ2-3,.,TGTGCCAGTACTAAACCTTTTTCTCGAACAGATACGCAGTATTTT,CASTKPFSRTDTQYF
TRBV5-1,few,TRBJ2-2,.,TGCGCCAGCAGCTTGTGGGACATCGTGAACACCGGGGAGCTGTTTTTT,CASSLWDIVNTGELFF
TRBV7-9,.,TRBJ1-5,.,TGTGCCAGCAGCCTCGGGTTTAGCAATCAGCCCCAGCATTTT,CASSLGFSNQPQHF